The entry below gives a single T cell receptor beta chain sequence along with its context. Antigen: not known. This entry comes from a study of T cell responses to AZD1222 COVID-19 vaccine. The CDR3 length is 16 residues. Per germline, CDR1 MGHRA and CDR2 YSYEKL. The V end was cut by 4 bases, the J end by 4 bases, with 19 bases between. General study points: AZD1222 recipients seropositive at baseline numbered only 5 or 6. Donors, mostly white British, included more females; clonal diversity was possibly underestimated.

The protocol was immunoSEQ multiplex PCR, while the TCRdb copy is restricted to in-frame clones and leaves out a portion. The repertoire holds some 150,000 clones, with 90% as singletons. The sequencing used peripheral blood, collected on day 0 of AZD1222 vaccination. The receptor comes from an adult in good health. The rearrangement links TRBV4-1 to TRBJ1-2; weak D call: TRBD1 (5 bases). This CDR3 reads CASSLLAGTSSYGYTF. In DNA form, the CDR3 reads TGCGCCAGCAGCCTCCTGGCAGGGACCAGCAGCTATGGCTACACCTTC.